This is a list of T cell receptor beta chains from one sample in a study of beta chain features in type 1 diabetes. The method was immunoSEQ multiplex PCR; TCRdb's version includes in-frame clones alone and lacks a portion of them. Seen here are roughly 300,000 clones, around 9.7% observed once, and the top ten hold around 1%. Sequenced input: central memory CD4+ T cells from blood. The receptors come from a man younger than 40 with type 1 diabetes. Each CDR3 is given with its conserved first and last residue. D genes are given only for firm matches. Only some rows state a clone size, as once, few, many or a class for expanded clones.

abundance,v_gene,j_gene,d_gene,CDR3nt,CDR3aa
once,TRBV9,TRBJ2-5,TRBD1,TGTGCCAGCAGCGTAGGTGGGGGCAGGGGGCAAGAGACCCAGTACTTC,CASSVGGGRGQETQYF
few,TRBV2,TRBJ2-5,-,TGTGCCAGCAGAGGGCAGGGGGGAGAGACCCAGTACTTC,CASRGQGGETQYF
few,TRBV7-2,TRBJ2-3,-,TGTGCCAGCAGCCCGGGTACAGATACGCAGTATTTT,CASSPGTDTQYF
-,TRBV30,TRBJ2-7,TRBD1,TGTGCCTGGTCGACAGGGGGCGCTTTGGGAGAGCAGTACTTC,CAWSTGGALGEQYF
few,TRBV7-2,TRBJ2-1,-,TGTGCCAGCAGCTTATATCTTTACAATGAGCAGTTCTTC,CASSLYLYNEQFF
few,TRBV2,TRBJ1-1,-,TGTGCCAGCAGGATACAGGGACCGAACACTGAAGCTTTCTTT,CASRIQGPNTEAFF
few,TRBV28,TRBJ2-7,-,TGTGCCAGCAGTTCCGAAGGAAACGAGCAGTACTTC,CASSSEGNEQYF
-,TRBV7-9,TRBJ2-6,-,TGTGCCAGCAGCAGCTCTGGGGCCAACGTCCTGACTTTC,CASSSSGANVLTF
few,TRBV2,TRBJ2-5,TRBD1,TGTGCCAGCACTCCCGGGACAGGGGGCAAGGGAGAAGAGACCCAGTACTTC,CASTPGTGGKGEETQYF
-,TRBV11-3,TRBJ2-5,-,TGTGCCAGCAGCTTACTGCCCCGGGAGACCCAGTACTTC,CASSLLPRETQYF
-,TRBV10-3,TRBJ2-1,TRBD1,TGTGCCATCAGTGAGATGGGGACAGGGGGCGGTGAGCAGTTCTTC,CAISEMGTGGGEQFF
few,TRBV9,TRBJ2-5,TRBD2,TGTGCCAGCAGCGTAGGTTTAACTAGCGGGGGTTACCAAGAGACCCAGTACTTC,CASSVGLTSGGYQETQYF
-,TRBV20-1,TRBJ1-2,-,TGCAGTGCGGGGGAAGACCAAAACTTC,CSAGEDQNF
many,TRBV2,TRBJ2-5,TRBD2,TGTGCCAGCAGGAGACAGACCGGGGGGTCAGGAGAGACCCAGTACTTC,CASRRQTGGSGETQYF
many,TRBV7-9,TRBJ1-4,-,TGTGCCAGCGGCACGCCAACTAATGAAAAACTGTTTTTT,CASGTPTNEKLFF
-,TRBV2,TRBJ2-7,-,TGTGCCAGCACAGGACAGAGCTCCTACGAGCAGTACTTC,CASTGQSSYEQYF
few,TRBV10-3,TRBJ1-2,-,TGTGCCAGCAGTTCCTCAGACTATGGCTACACCTTC,CASSSSDYGYTF
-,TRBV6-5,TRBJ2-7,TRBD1,TGTGCCAGCAGTTACCGGGACAGGGGGTCCTACGAGCAGTACTTC,CASSYRDRGSYEQYF
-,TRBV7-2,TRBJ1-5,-,TGTGCCAGCAGCTTTTTACAACAGCCCCAGCATTTT,CASSFLQQPQHF
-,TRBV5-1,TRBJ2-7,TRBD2,TGCGCCAGCAGCCCTTCCCTAGCGGCGGGATCCCGCTCCTACGAGCAGTACTTC,CASSPSLAAGSRSYEQYF
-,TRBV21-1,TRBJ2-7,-,TGTGCCAGCAGCAAACTATACGGGGGAGAGGATTTACCGGTCTACGAGCAGTACTTC,CASSKLYGGEDLPVYEQYF
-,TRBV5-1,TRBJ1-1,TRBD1,TGCGCCAGCAGCTTGGTCGCCAGGGGGATGAACACTGAAGCTTTCTTT,CASSLVARGMNTEAFF
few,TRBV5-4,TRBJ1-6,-,TGTGCCAGCAGCTCGCGAGGGGAAAGCTCCTATAATTCACCCCTCCACTTT,CASSSRGESSYNSPLHF
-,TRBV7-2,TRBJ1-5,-,TGTGCCAGCAGCCCCGGCCAGTGGAGCAATCAGCCCCAGCATTTT,CASSPGQWSNQPQHF
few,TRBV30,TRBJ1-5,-,TGTGCCTGGAGGCCGGGGGGGGGCCAGCCCCAGCATTTT,CAWRPGGGQPQHF
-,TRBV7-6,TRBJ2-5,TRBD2,TGTGCCAGCAGCTCCGGACTAGCGGGGGGCCGGGAGACCCAGTACTTC,CASSSGLAGGRETQYF
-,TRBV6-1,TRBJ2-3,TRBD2,TGTGCCAGCAGTTTAAGCGGGGGGGCCGGGGCGGCGCAGTATTTT,CASSLSGGAGAAQYF
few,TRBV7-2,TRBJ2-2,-,TGTGCCAGCAGCGGCTCCAGGGACACCGGGGAGCTGTTTTTT,CASSGSRDTGELFF
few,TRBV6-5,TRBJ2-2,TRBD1,TGTGCCAGCACCGAGGACAGGGTGGCCGGGGAGCTGTTTTTT,CASTEDRVAGELFF
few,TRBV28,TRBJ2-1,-,TGTGCCAGCACCGGGTCGACTAGGAATGAGCAGTTCTTC,CASTGSTRNEQFF
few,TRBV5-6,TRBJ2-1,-,TGTGCCAGCAGCTCGGGCAATGAGCAGTTCTTC,CASSSGNEQFF
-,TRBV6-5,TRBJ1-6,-,TGTGCCAGCAGTTACAGGGGGTATAATTCACCCCTCCACTTT,CASSYRGYNSPLHF
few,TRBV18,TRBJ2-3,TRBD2,TGTGCCAGCTCACCTCTAGCGGGTAGCGGAGATACGCAGTATTTT,CASSPLAGSGDTQYF
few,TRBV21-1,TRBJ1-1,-,TGTGCCAGCAGCAAGGGGGCCCCAATCCACCTTTCCATGAACACTGAAGCTTTCTTT,CASSKGAPIHLSMNTEAFF
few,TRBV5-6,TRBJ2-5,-,TGTGCCAGCAGCTTGGTAGGGGTAGAGACCCAGTACTTC,CASSLVGVETQYF
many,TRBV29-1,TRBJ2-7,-,TGCAGCGGACCCGGCAGTTCCTACGAGCAGTACTTC,CSGPGSSYEQYF
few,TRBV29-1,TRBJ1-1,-,TGCAGCGTTCGGACGGGGAACACTGAAGCTTTCTTT,CSVRTGNTEAFF
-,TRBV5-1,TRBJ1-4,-,TGCGCCAGCAGCTTGTATGGCCCAGCCATCGAAAAACTGTTTTTT,CASSLYGPAIEKLFF
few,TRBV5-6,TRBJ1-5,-,TGTGCCAGCAGCTTCCTAGAGGGCAATCAGCCCCAGCATTTT,CASSFLEGNQPQHF
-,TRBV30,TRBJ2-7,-,TGTGCCTGGAGTGGGCCTGACGCGGGGACAGCCTACGAGCAGTACTTC,CAWSGPDAGTAYEQYF
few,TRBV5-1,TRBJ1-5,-,TGCGCCAGCAGCTTGAACGGAGGGAGTGATCAGCCCCAGCATTTT,CASSLNGGSDQPQHF
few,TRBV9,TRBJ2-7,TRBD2,TGTGCCAGCAGCCGGTCAAGCGGGGGATCCTACGAGCAGTACTTC,CASSRSSGGSYEQYF
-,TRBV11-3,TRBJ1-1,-,TGTGCCAGCAGCTCCAGGAACACTGAAGCTTTCTTT,CASSSRNTEAFF
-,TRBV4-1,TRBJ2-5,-,TGCGCCAGCAGCCAAGGTTGGCCGCAAGAGACCCAGTACTTC,CASSQGWPQETQYF
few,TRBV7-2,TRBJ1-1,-,TGTGCCAGCAGCGCTTTCGGCGTGGACACTGAAGCTTTCTTT,CASSAFGVDTEAFF
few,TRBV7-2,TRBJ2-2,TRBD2,TGTGCCAGCAGCCTAGAGCGGGGGGCGGACACCGGGGAGCTGTTTTTT,CASSLERGADTGELFF
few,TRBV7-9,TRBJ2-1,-,TGTGCCAGCAGCTCGGACAGAAACACAAATGAGCAGTTCTTC,CASSSDRNTNEQFF
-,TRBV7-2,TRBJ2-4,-,TGTGCCAGCAGCTTGACCCCCAACATAGCCAAAAACATTCAGTACTTC,CASSLTPNIAKNIQYF
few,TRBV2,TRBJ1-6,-,TGTGCCAGCAGGGCAGGCGATTGGGATTCACCCCTCCACTTT,CASRAGDWDSPLHF
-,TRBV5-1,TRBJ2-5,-,TGCGCCAGCAGCTTGTTAAGGGAGGAGGAGACCCAGTACTTC,CASSLLREEETQYF
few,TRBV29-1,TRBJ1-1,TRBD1,TGCAGCGTAGGACAGGGGGGAGAAGCTTTCTTT,CSVGQGGEAFF